Following are 9 T cell receptor beta chains from one sample sequenced in a study of shared T cell receptors in the human thymus. TCRdb's table, derived via immunoSEQ multiplex PCR, lists solely in-frame clones and lacks some. The sample holds about 660,000 clones, around 87% seen once. This sample was shared with a second study, whose subject was human thymus T cells.

The sequencing input was thymocytes. These receptors originate from a boy under three years old with a congenital heart defect.

The rearrangement links TRBV19 to TRBJ1-1; 11 bases are shared with TRBD1. The germline V gene encodes CDR1 LNHDA and CDR2 SQIVND (reference sequence). V shed 5 bases, J shed 4 bases, and the junction held 6 bases outside the gene matches. The CDR3 loop spans 15 amino acids. CDR3 sequence: CASSPTGTGGTEAFF. The CDR3 DNA is TGTGCCAGTAGTCCTACGGGGACAGGGGGCACTGAAGCTTTCTTT.

This clone was counted between two and nine times. V usage is TRBV6-6 and J usage is TRBJ1-4; possibly TRBD1 for D (6 bases). Looked up from germline, CDR1 is MNHNY and CDR2 is SVGAGI (reference sequence). Trimming pared 6 bases from V and 6 bases from J, leaving 11 bases between. This CDR3 is built from 13 residues. The CDR3 region is CASSARTDEKLFF. CDR3 DNA: TGTGCCAGCAGCGCCCGGACAGATGAAAAACTGTTTTTT.

This chain uses TRBV5-6 with TRBJ2-7; D uncertain. Germline loops: CDR1 SGHDT, CDR2 YYEEEE. Trimming left V 4 bases short and J 2 bases short, with 16 bases between. The CDR3 has 15 residues. This CDR3 reads CASSARRRSAYEQYF. The CDR3, as DNA: TGTGCCAGCAGCGCACGCAGACGCAGCGCCTACGAGCAGTACTTC. The full variable domain, rest sourced from reference TRBV5-6 and TRBJ2-7, is DAGVTQSPTHLIKTRGQQVTLRCSPKSGHDTVSWYQQALGQGPQFIFQYYEEEERQRGNFPDRFSGHQFPNYSSELNVNALLLGDSALYLCASSARRRSAYEQYFGPGTRLTVT.

This clone has a single count. The germline gene is not matched at one end of the junction; a read error may be the cause. The gene calls are TRBV30 and TRBJ2-1, with 7 bases matching TRBD2. This CDR3 has 13 residues. The germline gives CDR1 GTSNPN, CDR2 SVGIG (reference sequence). The CDR3 loop reads CAWRSGTYSEQFF. For the CDR3, the DNA is TGTGCCTGGAGGAGCGGGACGTACAGTGAGCAGTTCTTC.

For this clone: One end of the junction fails to match germline, which may point to a read error. The chain links TRBV9 to TRBJ1-2; D may be TRBD1 (5 bases). CDR3 length: 12 residues. Germline V CDR1 and CDR2: SGDLS, YYNGEE. The CDR3 sequence is CASSLRDYGYTF. The DNA for the CDR3 is TGTGCCAGCAGCCTCCGGGACTACGGCTACACCTTC.

In its sample, this clone was seen a few times. This chain links TRBV28 with TRBJ1-2; weak D call: TRBD1 (5 bases). Germline V gene lookup returns CDR1 MDHEN and CDR2 SYDVKM. Trimming shortened V by 7 bases and J by 7 bases, and 16 bases separated the two germline ends. The CDR3 loop spans 13 amino acids. The CDR3 sequence: CASNPLRRGGYTF. The CDR3 DNA sequence: TGTGCCAGCAATCCATTGAGAAGGGGTGGCTACACCTTC.

Regarding this clone: This sample also contains other DNA sequences that code for the same CDR3. This chain links TRBV28 with TRBJ2-7, with 10 bases matching TRBD1. V dropped 6 bases and J dropped 2; count of bases not matched to a gene: 4. The CDR3 is made up of 14 amino acids. Per the germline V gene, CDR1 is MDHEN and CDR2 is SYDVKM. The CDR3 sequence is CASSRGQGAYEQYF. CDR3 DNA: TGTGCCAGCAGCCGAGGACAGGGGGCCTACGAGCAGTACTTC.

The CDR3: CASSPGVDRVQPQHF. CDR3 bases: TGTGCCAGCAGCCCAGGGGTTGACAGGGTTCAGCCCCAGCATTTT. The chain carries TRBV6-6 and TRBJ1-5; 7 bases are shared with TRBD1. The CDR3 has 15 residues. The V and J ends lost 6 bases and 6 bases, in that order; junction bases with no gene match: 11. Looked up from germline, CDR1 is MNHNY and CDR2 is SVGAGI (reference sequence).

V gene TRBV27 combines with J gene TRBJ2-7; 8 positions match TRBD2. This CDR3 is built from 16 residues. In germline, CDR1 is MNHEY, CDR2 SMNVEV (reference sequence). V lost 0 bases to trimming and J lost 3 bases; unmatched junction nucleotides: 7. CDR3: CASSLSPAGGYYEQYF. The DNA of the CDR3 is TGTGCCAGCAGTTTATCCCCCGCGGGAGGCTACTACGAGCAGTACTTC.